This TCR beta chain comes out of a study of long-term antiretroviral therapy in people with HIV (dated by TCRdb to between 2020 and 2023). Regarding the research as a whole: The earliest samples were collected approximately a decade before the 2015 WHO recommendation for immediate ART, a period when ART was typically delayed until CD4 counts fell. Test extractions of a monoclonal T-cell line alongside approximately 34 polyclonal samples showed no cross-contamination during QIAcube processing. A retrospective serial study tested whether changes in peripheral blood TRB repertoire composition and diversity were associated with ART initiation and durable HIV suppression. Of the approximately 30 participants with HIV, ten to eleven were female. A total of under 250 cryopreserved PBMC samples came from 25 to 30 adults with confirmed HIV infection and were collected serially over a mean of roughly 6 years (range 1-12). The research as a whole found: Because cell numbers in pre-ART samples were limited, unsorted PBMC were profiled instead of sorted CD4+ and CD8+ T cells. The samples were dated from about 2004 to 2018, and the ART regimens that were used may be less effective than current ART regimens. At every time point, the repertoire was dominated by expanded TRB clones first identified before ART initiation, although this dominance fluctuated and, in many PLHIV, declined after ART. CDR3 length ranges in HIV repertoires were narrower than in controls, and network structure suggested an antigen-experienced repertoire with only a slight naive shift after ART. Limited PBMC availability meant only the TCR beta chain was sequenced, without alpha chain pairing. Starting ART was linked to a significant rise in TRB diversity, yet even with long-term ART the diversity remained significantly lower than in transplant donor controls. Inferences about post-ART repertoire changes are limited because no data were available on ART adherence, viral resistance or therapy changes.

This clone has just a few counts. It has no known antigen specificity. No qualities accompany the bases; no much larger clone lies one base away. Participants were included only if at least one PBMC sample before ART initiation and at least two post-ART samples were available. Every participant with HIV received treatment in the United States of America. Before DNA extraction, cryopreserved samples of roughly 1-10 million PBMC were thawed and washed. At the time of the earliest PBMC sample, participants with HIV were aged between about 23 and 55 years. Each participant contributed PBMC samples from 1-4 timepoints before ART initiation and 2-8 timepoints after ART initiation, with a median of 7 samples. For every participant, serial HIV viral load, CD4+ T-cell count, ART history and demographic data were obtained. A Qiagen kit on a QIAcube was used to extract genomic DNA from unsorted PBMC, with samples processed in batches of 12.

The immunoSEQ hsTCRB v3.0 assay was used at survey level resolution for TRB variable region sequencing. TRB sequencing targeted a depth of roughly 40,000-55,000 T-cell genomes per sample. An Illumina MiSeq with a v3 150-cycle kit was used to sequence the pooled TRB libraries. From the authors' description of their analysis: Analysis of repertoires was carried out in R inside a reproducible Nextflow workflow spanning QC, data transformation and analysis. LymphoSeq2, an R package for exploring AIRR-Seq data, was used to implement the custom analyses. Four samples yielding fewer than 5000 total TRB sequences were excluded, leaving more than 150 analyzed HIV repertoires. Among the 180 to 200 retained HIV repertoires, 55 to 65 were collected before ART initiation and 120 to 130 after ART initiation. Repertoires were downsampled to 5000 TRB nucleotide sequences, and summary statistics were averaged over 100 downsampling iterations. Only TRB sequences with CDR3 regions of at least seven amino acids were retained for analysis. Diversity was measured with a Shannon entropy-derived clonality score and the Gini coefficient. In the repertoire networks, any two of the top 5000 CDR3 amino acid sequences were connected whenever the two sequences differed by an edit distance of one. For TRB CDR3 amino acid sequences, GLIPH2 was used to predict antigen specificity groups and MHC restriction. To flag known CMV, EBV, HIV or tissue antigen associations, CDR3 amino acid sequences were matched against VDJdb and McPAS-TCR. Pre-ART, post-ART and control groups were compared with Wilcoxon signed-rank tests and Holm-Bonferroni correction. Not all clones reach the TCRdb copy of this immuneACCESS table, which keeps in-frame sequences only. Checked studies attribute under half of the gap to unresolved V genes and leave the rest unexplained. The D gene and trimming were derived from the DNA, and the V and J assignments and clone size from that table. The sample data list just over 35,000 clones, and roughly 85% of these were observed just once. The ten largest account for over 9.5% of the sample.

Ends trimmed: V by 2 bases, J by 1 base; bases unmatched to a gene: 8. Taken from cysteine to phenylalanine, the CDR3 has 16 residues. The only DNA kept is the CDR3, 48 bases in frame from the first base. CDR1 SGHVS and CDR2 FNYEAQ were looked up in the germline V gene. The chain couples TRBV7-6 to TRBJ2-7; 7 nucleotides in the junction match TRBD2. The input for sequencing was unsorted PBMCs, taken 2.2 years after starting antiretroviral therapy. The receptor was derived from a man aged 18 to 29 with HIV. The sequenced DNA: TGTGCCAGCAGCTTACGCGGCGCGGGGGAATCCTACGAGCAGTACTTC. Translation gives CASSLRGAGESYEQYF. The variable domain in full, with residues beyond the CDR3 obtained from the reference TRBV7-6 and TRBJ2-7 genes, is GAGVSQSPRYKVTKRGQDVALRCDPISGHVSLYWYRQALGQGPEFLTYFNYEAQQDKSGLPNDRFSAERPEGSISTLTIQRTEQRDSAMYRCASSLRGAGESYEQYFGPGTRLTVT.